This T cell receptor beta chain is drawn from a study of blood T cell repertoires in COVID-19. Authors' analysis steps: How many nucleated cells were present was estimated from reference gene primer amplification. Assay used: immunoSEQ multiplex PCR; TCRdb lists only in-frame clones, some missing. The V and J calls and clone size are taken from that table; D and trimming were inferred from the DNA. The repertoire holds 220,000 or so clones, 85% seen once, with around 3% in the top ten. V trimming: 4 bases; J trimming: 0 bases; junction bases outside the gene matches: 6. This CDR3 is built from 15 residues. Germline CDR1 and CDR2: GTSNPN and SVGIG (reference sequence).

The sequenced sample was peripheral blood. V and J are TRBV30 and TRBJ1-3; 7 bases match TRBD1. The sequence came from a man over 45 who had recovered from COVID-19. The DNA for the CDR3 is TGTGCCTGGAATCTCTCAGGGGGCTCTGGAAACACCATATATTTT. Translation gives CAWNLSGGSGNTIYF.